The present entry profiles one T cell receptor (beta chain) with its context. Its matching antigen is unknown. This sample stems from a study of response to subunit inactivated influenza vaccine. Study-wide results and caveats: The study's authors posited that every seasonal influenza vaccination enlists few new T cells.

CDR1 is SGHRS and CDR2 is YFSETQ in the germline V gene. V lost 3 bases and J lost 5; bases outside the gene matches: 10. CDR3 length equals 16 residues. Using its own MiXCR run on the RT-PCR reads, TCRdb lists one record per CDR3 protein. Among 500,000 to 600,000 distinct CDR3 sequences listed, 7.6% were seen once. V is TRBV5-1 and J is TRBJ2-3, with 9 bases matching TRBD1. Here the sequenced sample was PBMCs from blood, taken less than 30 months after vaccination. This receptor was taken from a man aged 50-75 years who received an inactivated influenza vaccine. CDR3 loop: CASSSVRQGGGDTQYF. The DNA for the CDR3 is TGCGCCAGCAGCTCGGTACGACAGGGGGGCGGAGATACGCAGTATTTT.